These T cell receptor beta chains were read from a single sample in a study of OX40 agonist ivuxolimab in advanced cancers. Generated by immunoSEQ multiplex PCR, the TCRdb table keeps only in-frame clones and is missing some. This repertoire shows 45,000 to 55,000 clones, about 88% found once; its top ten account for 1% to 1.3%. The sequencing here drew on CD4+ or CD8+ T cells sorted from blood, taken in a trial of the OX40 agonist ivuxolimab. Receptor source: an adult with an advanced solid tumor such as melanoma, head and neck, liver or kidney cancer. CDR3s include the opening cysteine and the closing phenylalanine or tryptophan. D genes are given only for firm matches.

cdr3_nt: TGTGCCAGCAGACCTAGCGGGGGGCCCTCCTACGAGCAGTACTTC; cdr3_aa: CASRPSGGPSYEQYF; d_call: TRBD2; v_call: TRBV7-9; j_call: TRBJ2-7; cdr3_length: 15
cdr3_nt: TGTGCCAGCAGCCCGACGACTAGCGGGAGCACAGATACGCAGTATTTT; cdr3_aa: CASSPTTSGSTDTQYF; d_call: TRBD2; v_call: TRBV5-5; j_call: TRBJ2-3; cdr3_length: 16
cdr3_nt: TGTGCCAGCAGCTCGGACCGGGCCGGGGCCCATCAGCCCCAGCATTTT; cdr3_aa: CASSSDRAGAHQPQHF; d_call: .; v_call: TRBV7-8; j_call: TRBJ1-5; cdr3_length: 16
cdr3_nt: TGTGCCATCAGTGATCCGATAAGGGACAGGGGTTGGACAGATACGCAGTATTTT; cdr3_aa: CAISDPIRDRGWTDTQYF; d_call: TRBD1; v_call: TRBV10-3; j_call: TRBJ2-3; cdr3_length: 18
cdr3_nt: TGTGCCAGCAGCGTGGAAGCGGGGATTAGCACAGATACGCAGTATTTT; cdr3_aa: CASSVEAGISTDTQYF; d_call: TRBD2; v_call: TRBV9; j_call: TRBJ2-3; cdr3_length: 16
cdr3_nt: TGCAGCGTTGAAAGGACGGGAGGCCTTGTCGAGCAGTTCTTC; cdr3_aa: CSVERTGGLVEQFF; d_call: TRBD2; v_call: TRBV29-1; j_call: TRBJ2-1; cdr3_length: 14
cdr3_nt: TGTGCCAGCAGCTTGCAGGACAGCACTGAAGCTTTCTTT; cdr3_aa: CASSLQDSTEAFF; d_call: .; v_call: TRBV5-4; j_call: TRBJ1-1; cdr3_length: 13
cdr3_nt: TGTGCCAGCAGCTTAACTAGCGGGAGTGGAAATGAGCAGTTCTTC; cdr3_aa: CASSLTSGSGNEQFF; d_call: TRBD2; v_call: TRBV11-2; j_call: TRBJ2-1; cdr3_length: 15
cdr3_nt: TGTGCCAGCAGCCGAACCGGGAGGGTAAATTACGAGCAGTACTTC; cdr3_aa: CASSRTGRVNYEQYF; d_call: TRBD2; v_call: TRBV11-2; j_call: TRBJ2-7; cdr3_length: 15
cdr3_nt: TGTGCCAGCAGTAAAACCCAGACAGGGGGCAATGAAAAACTGTTTTTT; cdr3_aa: CASSKTQTGGNEKLFF; d_call: TRBD1; v_call: TRBV27; j_call: TRBJ1-4; cdr3_length: 16
cdr3_nt: TGTGCCAGCAGCCGAGCAAGTCTGGCGGCAGATACGCAGTATTTT; cdr3_aa: CASSRASLAADTQYF; d_call: .; v_call: TRBV14; j_call: TRBJ2-3; cdr3_length: 15
cdr3_nt: TGTGCCAGCAGCTTGGTGGGAAACGAGCAGTACTTC; cdr3_aa: CASSLVGNEQYF; d_call: .; v_call: TRBV5-6; j_call: TRBJ2-7; cdr3_length: 12
cdr3_nt: TGCGCCAGCAGTCAATCCCGGCAGGCAGCCTACGAGCAGTACTTC; cdr3_aa: CASSQSRQAAYEQYF; d_call: .; v_call: TRBV23-1; j_call: TRBJ2-7; cdr3_length: 15
cdr3_nt: TGCAGCGTGGGACAGAACACCGGGGAGCTGTTTTTT; cdr3_aa: CSVGQNTGELFF; d_call: .; v_call: TRBV29-1; j_call: TRBJ2-2; cdr3_length: 12
cdr3_nt: TGTGCCAGCAGCTTCCAGGCCTTGAACACTGAAGCTTTCTTT; cdr3_aa: CASSFQALNTEAFF; d_call: .; v_call: TRBV5-6; j_call: TRBJ1-1; cdr3_length: 14
cdr3_nt: TGTGCCAGCAGCTTAGTCGCCAGGAAAGAGACCCAGTACTTC; cdr3_aa: CASSLVARKETQYF; d_call: .; v_call: TRBV7-2; j_call: TRBJ2-5; cdr3_length: 14